This T cell receptor beta chain stems from a study of blood T cell repertoires in COVID-19. The overall study: Specimens from acute and convalescent COVID-19 originated in the United States, Italy and Spain.

The data were produced by immunoSEQ multiplex PCR, yet TCRdb's version contains in-frame clones alone and is incomplete. The table shows roughly 300,000 clones, with 87% occurring only once. The CDR3 consists of 16 residues. V shed 0 bases and J 9 bases; nucleotides not matched to a gene: 8. Looked up from germline, CDR1 is SGHRS and CDR2 is YFSETQ. This TCR was sampled from a woman between 50 and 59 years old who had recovered from COVID-19. The chain recombines TRBV5-1 with TRBJ1-6; TRBD1 matches at 8 bases. The sample was peripheral blood. The CDR3 is CASSLEGGDRGSPLHF. The DNA for the CDR3 is TGCGCCAGCAGCTTGGAAGGAGGTGACAGGGGTTCACCCCTCCACTTT.